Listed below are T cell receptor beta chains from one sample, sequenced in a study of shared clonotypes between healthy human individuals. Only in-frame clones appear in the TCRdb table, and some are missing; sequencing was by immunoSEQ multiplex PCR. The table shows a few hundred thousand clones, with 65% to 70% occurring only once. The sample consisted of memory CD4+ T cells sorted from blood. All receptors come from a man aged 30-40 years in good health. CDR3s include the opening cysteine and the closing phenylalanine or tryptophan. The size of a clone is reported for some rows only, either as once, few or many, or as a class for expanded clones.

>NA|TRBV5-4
CASSGRQTLSTDTQYF
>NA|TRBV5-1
CASSLVLAGDTQYF
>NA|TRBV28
CASSSTGSHLGYTF
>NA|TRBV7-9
CASRSPLSGSTDTQYF
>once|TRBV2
CASRFTRAGELFF
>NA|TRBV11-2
CASSPISGENIQYF
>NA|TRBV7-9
CASSLAVDRAPGQPQHF
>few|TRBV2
CASRRDTEAFF
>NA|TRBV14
CASSQDRTWRRSGFTDTQYF
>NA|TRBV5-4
CATRRQGQGSLSGELFF
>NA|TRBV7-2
CASSLVSSRIQPQHF
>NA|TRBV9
CASSHDGGTEAFF
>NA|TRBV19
CASSIGDRVKNIQYF
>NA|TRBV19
CASRRHGTNQPQHF
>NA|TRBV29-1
CSVERQSGRNTQYF
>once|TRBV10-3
CATLDPGGGNTIYF
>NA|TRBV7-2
CASSLGRARLNTEAFF
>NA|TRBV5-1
CASSLFLADETQYF
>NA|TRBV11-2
CASSLVSAANTGELFF
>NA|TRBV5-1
CASSLDAGNQETQYF
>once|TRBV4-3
CASSQARGGTDTQYF
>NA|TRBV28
CASTGSPSYNEQFF
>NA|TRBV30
CAWSRAGPDTQYF
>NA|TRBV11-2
CASSLDYRAQYF
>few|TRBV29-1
CSVGLGSNEQFF
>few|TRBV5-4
CASSLGVRNTGELFF
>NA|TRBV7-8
CASSSKGGLGANVLTF
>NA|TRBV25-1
CASSARETYEQYF
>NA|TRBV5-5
CASSLAGSTEAFF
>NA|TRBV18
CASSPSSGELFF
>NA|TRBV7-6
CASSDPHRETQYF
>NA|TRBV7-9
CASSLVWDTQYF
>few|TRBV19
CASSGQVPRRQPQHF
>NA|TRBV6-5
CASSDSGGGKPQHF
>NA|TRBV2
CASSFASGNTIYF
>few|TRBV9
CASSAMTGGADTQYF
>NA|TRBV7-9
CASRGKGPNYGYTF
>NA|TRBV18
CASSPRGRNDNEQFF